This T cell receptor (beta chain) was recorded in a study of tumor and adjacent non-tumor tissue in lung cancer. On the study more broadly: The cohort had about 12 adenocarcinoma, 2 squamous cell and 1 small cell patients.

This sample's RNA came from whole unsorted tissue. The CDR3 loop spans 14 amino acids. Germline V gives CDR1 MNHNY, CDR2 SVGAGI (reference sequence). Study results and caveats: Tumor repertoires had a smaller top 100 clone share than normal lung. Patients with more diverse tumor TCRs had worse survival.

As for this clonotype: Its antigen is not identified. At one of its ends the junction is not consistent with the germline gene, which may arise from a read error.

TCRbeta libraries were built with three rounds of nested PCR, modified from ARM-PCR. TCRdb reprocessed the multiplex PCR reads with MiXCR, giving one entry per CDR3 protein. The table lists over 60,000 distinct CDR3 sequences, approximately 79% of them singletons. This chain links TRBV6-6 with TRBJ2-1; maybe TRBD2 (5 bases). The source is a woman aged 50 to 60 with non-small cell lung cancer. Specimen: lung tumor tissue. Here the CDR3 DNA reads TGTACCAGCACTTACGGGCGGGTCTACAATGAGCAGTTCTTC. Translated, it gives CTSTYGRVYNEQFF.